These 30 T cell receptor beta chains originate from one sample sequenced in a study of blood T cell repertoires in COVID-19. Assay used: immunoSEQ multiplex PCR; TCRdb lists only in-frame clones, some missing. This table holds fewer than 500,000 clones, 85% to 90% found once. The material sequenced was peripheral blood. These receptors were taken from a woman aged 25 to 39 with acute or convalescent COVID-19.

V gene TRBV15 combines with J gene TRBJ1-6; D is ambiguous. CDR1 is LNHNV, CDR2 YYDKDF, per germline (reference sequence). V was shortened by 3 bases and J by 6 bases, with 6 bases between the two germline ends. The CDR3 length is 13 residues. CDR3 sequence: CATSSNPNSPLHF. The CDR3 DNA reads TGTGCCACCAGCAGCAATCCTAATTCACCCCTCCACTTT.

The gene calls are TRBV4-2 and TRBJ2-7; no firm D call. Between the trimmed V and J ends, which lost 0 bases and 1 base, there was a span of 13 bases. CDR1 is LGHNA and CDR2 is YNFKEQ in the germline V gene. The CDR3 contains 16 residues. CDR3 sequence (DNA): TGTGCCAGCAGCCAAGAAATATTTACAGCATCCTACGAGCAGTACTTC. Its protein product is CASSQEIFTASYEQYF.

This chain joins TRBV4-2 and TRBJ2-2; 7 positions agree with TRBD1. The germline CDR1 and CDR2 sequences are LGHNA and YNFKEQ. The CDR3 is made up of 15 amino acids. After removal of 1 base from V and 5 bases from J, the junction contained 4 bases not matched to a gene. The CDR3 protein is CASSQAGGWTGELFF. The CDR3 region has the DNA TGTGCCAGCAGCCAAGCAGGGGGTTGGACCGGGGAGCTGTTTTTT.

This clone was detected only once. The DNA of the CDR3 is TGTGCCAGCAGTAACCACGACTCCCTAGGCTACACCTTC. This encodes CASSNHDSLGYTF. The gene calls are TRBV12-3 or TRBV12-4 and TRBJ1-2; D is ambiguous. Trimming left V 5 bases short and J 8 bases short, with 15 bases between. The CDR3 contains 13 residues.

V and J are TRBV5-1 and TRBJ2-5; TRBD2 matches 7 bases. Germline CDR1 SGHRS, CDR2 YFSETQ. CDR3 length equals 16 residues. The V segment lost 5 bases and the J segment 1 base; nucleotides outside the gene matches: 11. The DNA for the CDR3 is TGCGCCAGCAGTCCAACCTGGGGGGAGGGCCAAGAGACCCAGTACTTC. Translated: CASSPTWGEGQETQYF.

V usage is TRBV5-1 and J usage is TRBJ1-2; possible D gene TRBD1, 5 bases. V was pared by 1 base and J by 4 bases, with 20 bases between. CDR3 size: 17 residues. CDR1 is SGHRS, CDR2 YFSETQ, per germline. CDR3: CASSLWGPGQGGYGYTF. Here the CDR3 DNA reads TGCGCCAGCAGCTTGTGGGGCCCAGGGCAGGGTGGCTATGGCTACACCTTC.

The sample holds one count of this clone. This chain uses TRBV7-6 with TRBJ2-3; D uncertain. The ends were cut back, 2 bases at V and 7 bases at J, with 16 bases in the middle. CDR1 SGHVS and CDR2 FNYEAQ come from the germline V gene. The CDR3 is 15 residues long. The CDR3 sequence is CASSLTTNPGNTQYF. CDR3 nucleotide sequence: TGTGCCAGCAGCTTAACAACGAACCCAGGCAATACGCAGTATTTT.

Details on this clone: Other DNA variants within this sample encode the same CDR3. The chain uses TRBV27 and TRBJ2-7; D is unclear. The V and J ends lost 3 bases and 5 bases respectively, with 5 bases between them. Germline CDR1 reads MNHEY; CDR2 reads SMNVEV (reference sequence). This CDR3 has 11 amino acids. The CDR3 loop is CASSLRDEQYF. The DNA for the CDR3 is TGTGCCAGCAGTTTGCGTGACGAGCAGTACTTC.

The table lists this clone with a few counts. The CDR3 DNA is TGTGCCAGCAGTCCGTGGGACAGGAGCTCCTACGAGCAGTACTTC. Translating it yields CASSPWDRSSYEQYF. The gene calls are TRBV28 and TRBJ2-7; 8 nucleotides agree with TRBD1. The junction had 6 bases not matched to a gene; V was cut back by 5 bases and J by 0 bases. From germline, CDR1 is MDHEN and CDR2 SYDVKM. The CDR3 totals 15 residues.

The chain recombines TRBV4-1 with TRBJ2-1; D uncertain. V lost 1 base and J lost 5, with 18 bases in between. The CDR3 spans 17 residues. Germline values: CDR1 MGHRA, CDR2 YSYEKL. Written as DNA, the CDR3 is TGCGCCAGCAGCCAAGCAGGCCTTGGCAGACCAGACAATGAGCAGTTCTTC. Its translation is CASSQAGLGRPDNEQFF.

V usage is TRBV19 and J usage is TRBJ1-5; no reliable D call. The V end was cut by 3 bases, the J end by 0 bases, with 9 bases between. CDR1 and CDR2 (germline): LNHDA, SQIVND (reference sequence). This CDR3 is built from 15 residues. This CDR3 is CASSMARNSNQPQHF. In DNA form, the CDR3 reads TGTGCCAGTAGTATGGCCAGGAATAGCAATCAGCCCCAGCATTTT.

The chain links TRBV10-2 to TRBJ2-1; 15 bases agree with TRBD2. Germline lookup yields CDR1 WSHSY and CDR2 SAAADI. The CDR3 is 17 residues long. Trimming removed 3 bases from V and 6 bases from J; junction bases left unmatched: 6. In nucleotides, the CDR3 is TGCGCCAGCAGTGATCTTCGGACTAGCGGGGGGGCCAATGAGCAGTTCTTC. Amino acid sequence: CASSDLRTSGGANEQFF.

V is TRBV27 and J is TRBJ2-5; maybe TRBD2 (6 bases). The CDR3 runs 14 residues. The germline V and J ends were trimmed by 7 bases and 5 bases, with 17 bases remaining between them. CDR1 is MNHEY and CDR2 is SMNVEV in the germline V gene (reference sequence). CDR3 DNA: TGTGCCAGCACCACTCTTACCGGGGGTGAGACCCAGTACTTC. Translation gives CASTTLTGGETQYF.

The gene calls are TRBV11-2 and TRBJ2-7; D is possibly TRBD1 (6 bases). CDR3 length: 15 residues. Germline V gene lookup returns CDR1 SGHAT and CDR2 FQNNGV. The V gene lost 1 base and the J gene lost 3 bases, with 13 bases spanning the gap. The CDR3 bases are TGTGCCAGCAGCTTAGCCAGGGGACCAGGCTACGAGCAGTACTTC. It translates to CASSLARGPGYEQYF.

Sample share makes this clone medium-sized. The chain combines TRBV6-5 with TRBJ2-1, with 14 bases aligning to TRBD2. The CDR3 contains 14 residues. Germline loops: CDR1 MNHEY, CDR2 SVGAGI. V lost 6 bases and J lost 8; bases outside the gene matches: 3. The CDR3 region is CASSGLAGGYEQFF. The CDR3 DNA is TGTGCCAGCAGCGGACTAGCGGGGGGTTATGAGCAGTTCTTC.

The chain links TRBV15 to TRBJ2-1, with TRBD1 matching 9 bases. The trim removed 3 bases at V and 6 bases at J, leaving 6 bases unmatched. CDR3 length: 15 amino acids. Germline V gene sequence: CDR1 LNHNV, CDR2 YYDKDF (reference sequence). DNA of the CDR3: TGTGCCACCAGCAGGACAGGGGGGTCCGGCAATGAGCAGTTCTTC. The encoded protein is CATSRTGGSGNEQFF.

The V and J genes are TRBV12-3 or TRBV12-4 and TRBJ2-1; no reliable D call. V gave up 5 bases and J gave up 2 bases, with 7 bases separating them. This CDR3 has 13 amino acids. CDR3 sequence reads: CASSPSAYNEQFF. In nucleotides, the CDR3 is TGTGCCAGCAGTCCCTCCGCCTACAATGAGCAGTTCTTC.

The rearrangement links TRBV19 to TRBJ1-2, with 8 bases fitting TRBD1. The germline gives CDR1 LNHDA, CDR2 SQIVND (reference sequence). J gave up 5 bases and V 5 bases, and 10 bases lay outside the gene matches. The CDR3 extends over 15 amino acids. The CDR3 DNA reads as TGTGCCAGTAGTGTACCCGGGACAGGTTATTATGGCTACACCTTC. Amino acids: CASSVPGTGYYGYTF.

For this clone: Other DNA sequences in the same sample also yield this CDR3. The chain links TRBV5-1 to TRBJ1-2; D is unclear. Germline assignment: CDR1 SGHRS and CDR2 YFSETQ. V was trimmed by 0 bases and J by 0 bases, leaving 3 bases between them. CDR3 size: 13 residues. The CDR3 DNA is TGCGCCAGCAGCTTGGACACTAACTATGGCTACACCTTC. This sequence encodes CASSLDTNYGYTF. The whole variable domain, filled in from reference TRBV5-1 and TRBJ1-2, reads KAGVTQTPRYLIKTRGQQVTLSCSPISGHRSVSWYQQTPGQGLQFLFEYFSETQRNKGNFPGRFSGRQFSNSRSEMNVSTLELGDSALYLCASSLDTNYGYTFGSGTRLTVV.

The chain uses TRBV19 and TRBJ1-5; TRBD1 agrees at 9 bases. The CDR3 has 12 amino acids. With 6 bases clipped from V and 7 bases from J, the junction kept 1 base outside the gene matches. Germline values: CDR1 LNHDA, CDR2 SQIVND (reference sequence). CDR3 coding DNA: TGTGCCAGTAGGGACAGGGGACAGCCCCAGCATTTT. This codes for CASRDRGQPQHF.

J is TRBJ1-1 and V is TRBV5-1; D gene ambiguous. The CDR3 covers 14 residues. Trimming stripped 4 bases from V and 0 bases from J, with 10 bases between. Per germline, CDR1 SGHRS and CDR2 YFSETQ. CDR3 sequence: CASSPGLLNTEAFF. The DNA for the CDR3 is TGCGCCAGCAGCCCCGGACTTTTGAACACTGAAGCTTTCTTT.

The V and J genes are TRBV2 and TRBJ1-4, with D perhaps TRBD1 (6 bases). V lost 7 bases, J lost 6 bases, and 15 bases lay in between. CDR3 length equals 14 residues. Germline V lookup: CDR1 SNHLY, CDR2 FYNNEI. The CDR3 reads CASTEGGVDEKLFF. In DNA, the CDR3 is TGTGCCAGCACCGAAGGGGGGGTCGATGAAAAACTGTTTTTT.

V usage is TRBV19 and J usage is TRBJ1-5, with 11 bases identical to TRBD1. The CDR3 runs to 17 residues. V shed 1 base, J shed 4 bases, and the junction held 6 bases outside the gene matches. The germline V gene encodes CDR1 LNHDA and CDR2 SQIVND (reference sequence). The DNA of the CDR3 is TGTGCCAGTAGTATAGGGACAGGGGGCGCGGGGAATCAGCCCCAGCATTTT. Its translation is CASSIGTGGAGNQPQHF.

This clone was counted a single time. The chain is built from TRBV10-3 and TRBJ2-3; the D gene is possibly TRBD2 (6 bases). V lost 6 bases and J lost 5, with 9 bases in between. Germline lookup yields CDR1 ENHRY and CDR2 SYGVKD. The CDR3 spans 12 residues. CDR3 region: CAIRDYGDTQYF. The CDR3 DNA reads as TGTGCCATCAGGGACTACGGAGATACGCAGTATTTT.

This chain links TRBV27 with TRBJ1-5, with 10 nucleotides matching TRBD1. In germline, CDR1 is MNHEY, CDR2 SMNVEV (reference sequence). This CDR3 comprises 15 residues. J lost 6 bases, V lost 2 bases, and 4 bases had no gene match. CDR3 region: CASSLNGDRGQPQHF. CDR3 coding DNA: TGTGCCAGCAGTTTAAATGGGGACAGGGGTCAGCCCCAGCATTTT.

The rearrangement joins TRBV27 to TRBJ2-3, with a tentative D call TRBD1 (5 bases). V was trimmed by 5 bases and J by 2 bases, leaving 17 bases between them. CDR3 length: 16 amino acids. Germline lookup yields CDR1 MNHEY and CDR2 SMNVEV (reference sequence). Here the CDR3 DNA reads TGTGCCAGCAGTGAGGACAACCTGGGGCACACAGATACGCAGTATTTT. Translation gives CASSEDNLGHTDTQYF.

This clone was detected only a few times. The rearrangement links TRBV7-9 to TRBJ2-2; possible D gene TRBD2, 5 bases. V was clipped by 3 bases and J by 5 bases, with 10 bases between them. Germline loops: CDR1 SEHNR, CDR2 FQNEAQ (reference sequence). The CDR3 loop spans 14 amino acids. CDR3 residues: CASSFRTPTGELFF. In nucleotides, the CDR3 is TGTGCCAGCAGCTTCCGGACTCCGACCGGGGAGCTGTTTTTT.

This chain connects TRBV28 to TRBJ1-2, with D possibly matching TRBD1 (6 bases). The CDR3 loop spans 15 amino acids. V lost 2 bases to trimming and J lost 9 bases, with 19 bases between them. From germline, CDR1 is MDHEN and CDR2 SYDVKM. The CDR3 nucleotides are TGTGCCAGCAGTTTAAGGGCAGGGGCGTCCCGGAGCTACACCTTC. Amino acid sequence: CASSLRAGASRSYTF.

This sequence joins TRBV5-1 and TRBJ2-1, with D possibly being TRBD2 (5 bases). V lost 3 bases to trimming and J lost 11 bases, with 18 bases between them. The CDR3 runs to 14 residues. Germline CDR1 SGHRS, CDR2 YFSETQ. The CDR3 DNA follows: TGCGCCAGCAGCTCCACCAAAAGCGGTTTTCAGCAGTTCTTC. Encoded protein: CASSSTKSGFQQFF.

The chain employs TRBV19 and TRBJ2-5; D unresolved. The CDR3 is 13 amino acids. Germline V gene data show CDR1 as LNHDA and CDR2 as SQIVND (reference sequence). Trimming cost V 3 bases and J 2 bases, with 7 bases left between them. CDR3 DNA: TGTGCCAGTAGTATCCAGGTTCAAGAGACCCAGTACTTC. It encodes CASSIQVQETQYF.